The present T cell receptor (beta chain) was sequenced within a study of Ad26.COV2.S vaccination and SARS-CoV-2 variants (dated by TCRdb to the early 2020s). Background for the entire study: Donors in the vaccine arm were drawn from COV1001, a multicentre, randomized, double-blind, placebo-controlled phase I-IIa trial testing Ad26.COV2.S in healthy adults. Ad26.COV2.S was administered intramuscularly at a dose of 5x10^10 or 1x10^11 viral particles, either as one shot or as two shots given 56 days apart. Sequencing of the TCRbeta repertoire served to evaluate the specificity and breadth of SARS-CoV-2-reactive T cell receptors following Ad26.COV2.S vaccination. The TCR-sequenced set comprised approximately 32 samples: approximately 19 Ad26.COV2.S vaccine recipients, 5 placebo recipients and 8 SARS-CoV-2 convalescent individuals. Participants in the trial were split at random into five groups of five each, receiving low-dose or high-dose Ad26.COV2.S once or twice, or else placebo on both occasions. Investigators did not know the trial group allocation while performing experiments and assessing outcomes. Summary of the overall study and its limitations: Comparable non-spike TCR breadth was observed between vaccine and placebo recipients, consistent with only spike being contained in the vaccine. According to the authors, total T cell responses may have been underestimated by the TCR breadth and depth analyses. Higher spike-specific TCR breadth was observed in Ad26.COV2.S recipients than in placebo recipients (P = 0.0014). Substantial breadth of spike-specific CD8+ and CD4+ T cell responses was reported after vaccination. The study was not powered to compare responses between vaccine doses or regimens.

Only a few counts were recorded for this clone. Its target antigen remains unknown. No much larger clone exists at a distance of one base, and base qualities are not known. The treatment or condition tag for this specimen amounts to: over 15 received Ad26.COV2.S at low or high dose, single or two shots; a few received placebo; per-sample allocation not given. For vaccine and placebo recipients, repertoires were sequenced using samples collected on day 63 after the first injection. In Cohort 1b, some 25 adults aged 18-55 years were enrolled at a single site in Boston, USA, between 29 July and 7 August 2020. Ad26.COV2.S consisted of a replication-incompetent adenovirus type 26 vector by which a prefusion-stabilized SARS-CoV-2 spike protein from the original Wuhan strain was expressed. The CDR3 covers 18 residues, taking in both the cysteine and the phenylalanine. The only DNA kept is the CDR3, 54 bases in frame from the first base. CDR1 and CDR2, per the germline V gene, are MGHRA and YSYEKL. Unmatched junction bases come to 11, with V trimmed by 1 base and J by 4 bases.

The immunoSEQ Assay was the method used to sequence TCRbeta CDR3 regions. After extraction, genomic DNA underwent amplification by bias-controlled multiplex PCR, followed by high-throughput sequencing. For the original study's pipeline: To quantify the absolute abundance of each unique TCRbeta CDR3 region, sequences were collapsed and filtered. T cell fraction was estimated by normalizing TCRbeta template counts to usable DNA, which was measured by amplifying reference genes present in all nucleated cells. Repertoire TCRs were annotated as SARS-CoV-2-specific when V gene, CDR3 amino acid sequence and J gene were exactly matched to a known reactive TCR set. The reference SARS-CoV-2 TCR set came from MIRA and was filtered for enrichment in COVID-19-positive ImmuneCODE repertoires, removing public or cross-reactive TCRs. Based on the MIRA antigens, annotated TCRs were further analysed at the level of specific ORF or position within ORF. Depth was the summed frequency of annotated unique rearrangements, while breadth was defined as annotated unique rearrangements over total unique productive rearrangements. TCR breadth was compared between groups using two-sided Wilcoxon rank-sum tests. TCRdb limited this immuneACCESS table to in-frame rearrangements with V and J called. A share of clones is missing; checked studies link under half to unresolved V genes, and the rest is unexplained. That table gives V, J and clone size, and the DNA gave D and trimming. This sample is represented by 350,000 to 400,000 clones; 70% to 90% of them were singletons. The ten largest clones capture 3% to 3.5% of the sample.

Rearrangement joined TRBV4-1 to TRBJ1-1, with TRBD1 matching 11 junction bases. This sequence was found in a person aged 18-65 years who received the Ad26.COV2.S COVID-19 vaccine or a placebo. The specimen was peripheral blood, collected in a trial of Ad26.COV2.S vaccine versus placebo. The nucleotide sequence reads TGCGCCAGCAGCCAAGGGTTGGACAGGGGGCACCTAAGCACTGAAGCTTTCTTT. The encoded protein is CASSQGLDRGHLSTEAFF.